The 21 T cell receptor beta chains reported below all come from one sample, sequenced in a study of T cell repertoires in ileal Crohn's disease. The time point: neoterminal ileum biopsy at postoperative endoscopy, about 6 months after surgery. TCRdb's table, derived via immunoSEQ multiplex PCR, lists solely in-frame clones and lacks some. The repertoire has around 13,000 clones, about 67% of them found once; the top ten carry 8.6%. Sequenced material: ileal tissue. The receptors shown here come from an adult with Crohn's disease.

J is TRBJ1-1 and V is TRBV10-1; a possible D gene is TRBD1 (6 bases). Germline V gene data show CDR1 as WNHNN and CDR2 as SYGVQD (reference sequence). Trimming pared 9 bases from V and 3 bases from J, leaving 11 bases between. The CDR3 spans 12 residues. CDR3 residues: CARRGSHTEAFF. In nucleotides, the CDR3 is TGCGCCAGAAGGGGGAGCCACACTGAAGCTTTCTTT.

The chain is built from TRBV5-4 and TRBJ2-4; no clear D. CDR1 is SGHNT, CDR2 YYREEE, per germline (reference sequence). V lost 2 bases to trimming and J lost 3 bases, with 3 bases between them. This CDR3 has 12 residues. DNA for the CDR3: TGTGCCAGCAGCTTAGACAAAAACATTCAGTACTTC. Protein sequence: CASSLDKNIQYF.

This clone was detected only once. This chain uses TRBV9 with TRBJ2-1; 9 nucleotides line up with TRBD1. The CDR3 consists of 15 residues. Losses at the gene ends were 4 bases for V and 7 bases for J; bases not matched to a gene: 9. Germline CDR1 reads SGDLS; CDR2 reads YYNGEE. The CDR3 DNA follows: TGTGCCAGCAGCCAATCGGGACAGGGTAATAATGAGCAGTTCTTC. It yields the protein CASSQSGQGNNEQFF.

The V gene is TRBV29-1, the J gene TRBJ2-6; no clear D. Germline CDR1 is SQVTM and CDR2 is ANQGSEA. V was trimmed by 5 bases and J by 0 bases, leaving 17 bases between them. CDR3 length: 17 residues. CDR3 in DNA: TGCAGCGTTTCACAGTGGGTACCTAGCTCTGGGGCCAACGTCCTGACTTTC. It translates to CSVSQWVPSSGANVLTF.

The gene calls are TRBV10-1 and TRBJ2-3, with D unresolved. V dropped 1 base and J dropped 0 bases, with 2 bases sitting between them. The germline gives CDR1 WNHNN, CDR2 SYGVQD (reference sequence). This CDR3 has 13 amino acids. The CDR3 here is CASSELSTDTQYF. The CDR3 nucleotides read TGCGCCAGCAGTGAGTTGAGCACAGATACGCAGTATTTT.

The J gene is TRBJ2-3, the V gene TRBV14; maybe TRBD2 (5 bases). This CDR3 region has 15 residues. CDR1 is SGHDN, CDR2 FVKESK, per germline. Trimming cost V 1 base and J 0 bases, with 8 bases left between them. The CDR3 nucleotides read TGTGCCAGCAGCCAAGGGAGGACGAGCACAGATACGCAGTATTTT. Amino acids: CASSQGRTSTDTQYF.

The genes are TRBV29-1 and TRBJ2-3; perhaps TRBD1 as D (6 bases). V was trimmed by 7 bases and J by 8 bases, leaving 16 bases between them. The CDR3 covers 12 residues. The germline gives CDR1 SQVTM, CDR2 ANQGSEA. CDR3 DNA sequence: TGCAGCGACGATGGGGGCCCGGGTACGCAGTATTTT. Translating gives CSDDGGPGTQYF.

The chain uses TRBV7-2 and TRBJ2-2, with D possibly matching TRBD2 (6 bases). The CDR3 has 16 amino acids. Looked up from germline, CDR1 is SGHTA and CDR2 is FQGNSA. Trimming cost V 1 base and J 6 bases, with 15 bases left between them. In nucleotides, the CDR3 is TGTGCCAGCAGCTTAGGAGGCGGGGTTGAGTCCGGGGAGCTGTTTTTT. This encodes CASSLGGGVESGELFF. The whole variable domain, filled in from reference TRBV7-2 and TRBJ2-2, reads GAGVSQSPSNKVTEKGKDVELRCDPISGHTALYWYRQSLGQGLEFLIYFQGNSAPDKSGLPSDRFSAERTGGSVSTLTIQRTQQEDSAVYLCASSLGGGVESGELFFGEGSRLTVL.

The CDR3 loop is CASSQRTGSQYGYTF. The CDR3 DNA is TGTGCCAGCAGCCAAAGGACAGGGTCTCAGTATGGCTACACCTTC. The rearrangement uses TRBV7-2 and TRBJ1-2; 8 bases are shared with TRBD1. With V trimmed by 5 bases and J by 5 bases, 10 bases remained unmatched. The CDR3 runs to 15 residues. Germline CDR1 SGHTA, CDR2 FQGNSA.

This rearrangement joins TRBV13 to TRBJ1-3, with a possible D match to TRBD1 (5 bases). V was clipped by 0 bases and J by 3 bases, with 9 bases between them. The CDR3 runs to 15 residues. Germline V gives CDR1 PRHDT, CDR2 FYEKMQ (reference sequence). This CDR3 is CASSLGRVLGNTIYF. In DNA form, the CDR3 reads TGTGCCAGCAGCTTAGGCAGGGTTCTTGGAAACACCATATATTTT.

The CDR3 DNA sequence: TGTGCCAGCAGCGTAGATCGGGATCCTACCCTCGGGGAGCTGTTTTTT. Translated: CASSVDRDPTLGELFF. V and J are TRBV9 and TRBJ2-2; D is possibly TRBD2 (5 bases). Germline CDR1 SGDLS, CDR2 YYNGEE. The CDR3 contains 16 residues. V shed 0 bases and J shed 7 bases, with 16 bases lying between them.

Only a few counts were recorded for this clone. This rearrangement joins TRBV7-2 to TRBJ1-5; tentatively, D is TRBD1 (6 bases). Trimming left V 2 bases short and J 3 bases short, with 11 bases between. The CDR3 is made up of 15 amino acids. The germline CDR1 and CDR2 sequences are SGHTA and FQGNSA. The CDR3 region has the DNA TGTGCCAGCAGCTTAAAGACAGGCCTCAATCAGCCCCAGCATTTT. Its protein product is CASSLKTGLNQPQHF.

J is TRBJ1-5 and V is TRBV19, with TRBD1 as a possible D gene (6 bases). Germline CDR1 reads LNHDA; CDR2 reads SQIVND (reference sequence). V was shortened by 2 bases and J by 4 bases, with 12 bases between the two germline ends. The CDR3 contains 15 residues. The CDR3 nucleotides are TGTGCCAGTAGTATACTGGACAGAAAAAATCAGCCCCAGCATTTT. Protein: CASSILDRKNQPQHF.

The CDR3 region is CSVDVTSSSTEAFF. CDR3 coding DNA: TGCAGCGTTGACGTTACCTCTAGCAGCACTGAAGCTTTCTTT. The chain employs TRBV29-1 and TRBJ1-1; the D is unclear. Trimming took 3 bases from V and 4 from J, leaving 15 bases between them. Looked up from germline, CDR1 is SQVTM and CDR2 is ANQGSEA. This CDR3 contains 14 residues.

V usage is TRBV11-2 and J usage is TRBJ1-3; tentatively, D is TRBD1 (5 bases). Deletions cut 1 base from V and 0 bases from J, with 10 bases between. This CDR3 spans 16 amino acids. Germline V lookup: CDR1 SGHAT, CDR2 FQNNGV. The CDR3 sequence is CASSLGGRSSGNTIYF. The DNA for the CDR3 is TGTGCCAGCAGCTTAGGGGGACGGTCCTCTGGAAACACCATATATTTT.

About this clone: An end of the junction does not agree with germline; a read error may underlie this. The chain uses TRBV4-1 and TRBJ1-4, with D possibly being TRBD1 (5 bases). Per germline, CDR1 MGHRA and CDR2 YSYEKL. This CDR3 spans 13 amino acids. CDR3 residues: CASSQDSDEKLFF. The CDR3, as DNA: TGCGCCAGCAGTCAAGACAGCGACGAAAAACTGTTTTTT.

The chain has TRBV5-1 and TRBJ1-6; D is undetermined. Deletions cut 0 bases from V and 5 bases from J, with 9 bases between. The germline gives CDR1 SGHRS, CDR2 YFSETQ. This CDR3 is 15 amino acids long. This CDR3 reads CASSLGQFDNSPLHF. The CDR3 DNA reads TGCGCCAGCAGCTTGGGTCAGTTCGATAATTCACCCCTCCACTTT.

The rearrangement uses TRBV7-9 and TRBJ2-7; TRBD1 or TRBD2 may be the D gene (7 bases each). Trimming took off 6 bases at V and 0 bases at J, with 18 bases between the two ends. Per the germline V gene, CDR1 is SEHNR and CDR2 is FQNEAQ (reference sequence). The CDR3 is made up of 16 amino acids. CDR3 sequence reads: CASSLYRGGDSYEQYF. The CDR3 DNA sequence: TGTGCCAGCAGTTTATACAGGGGAGGGGACTCCTACGAGCAGTACTTC.

V and J are TRBV7-9 and TRBJ2-5, with D unclear. The length of the CDR3 is 12 residues. V was cut by 5 bases and J by 2 bases, with 6 bases left in between. In germline, CDR1 is SEHNR, CDR2 FQNEAQ (reference sequence). CDR3 protein: CASSIIQETQYF. The CDR3 DNA follows: TGTGCCAGCAGCATTATACAAGAGACCCAGTACTTC.

The V gene is TRBV4-2, the J gene TRBJ2-7; 7 bases agree with TRBD2. This CDR3 region has 14 residues. The V gene end was trimmed by 4 bases and the J gene end by 0 bases; junction bases not matched to a gene: 3. Germline assignment: CDR1 LGHNA and CDR2 YNFKEQ. The chain's CDR3 is CASSLGGSSYEQYF. In DNA form, the CDR3 reads TGTGCCAGCAGCCTCGGGGGGAGCTCCTACGAGCAGTACTTC.

The gene calls are TRBV18 and TRBJ1-1; D might be TRBD1 (5 bases). The CDR3 spans 14 residues. Germline-derived CDR1 and CDR2 are KGHSH and LQKENI. The V end lost 2 bases, the J end lost 3 bases, and 10 bases lay between the germline ends. In nucleotides, the CDR3 is TGTGCCAGCTCACCAGGGGGAGGGGACACTGAAGCTTTCTTT. This gives the protein CASSPGGGDTEAFF.